The 3 T cell receptor beta chains in this list originate from one sample, sequenced in a study of T cell repertoires in cytomegalovirus infection. Via MiXCR, TCRdb re-called the reads, giving one row per CDR3 protein. Of roughly 78,000 distinct CDR3 sequences listed, approximately 42% are singletons. Their antigen targets remain unknown. The sequenced sample was CD8+ T cells from cultured PBMCs, obtained from culture after CMV antigen stimulation. These receptors came from a human donor in good health (CMV status not recorded). Some clones in this sample may be carry-over from other donors' samples.

V usage is TRBV4-2 and J usage is TRBJ2-3; 9 nucleotides align to TRBD2. After removal of 4 bases from V and 3 bases from J, the junction contained 11 bases not matched to a gene. The CDR3 contains 17 residues. The germline V gene encodes CDR1 LGHNA and CDR2 YNFKEQ. CDR3 in amino acids: CASSPHGSGGLTDTQYF. The DNA for the CDR3 is TGTGCCAGCAGCCCCCATGGGAGCGGGGGGCTGACAGATACGCAGTATTTT.

CDR3 DNA: TGTGCCAGCAGTTTCCTCGGGACTAGCGGGGCCGCGGGATCCTACGAGCAGTACTTC. It yields the protein CASSFLGTSGAAGSYEQYF. The chain combines TRBV27 with TRBJ2-7; TRBD2 agrees at 13 bases. CDR1 and CDR2 (germline): MNHEY, SMNVEV (reference sequence). The CDR3 consists of 19 residues. V lost 3 bases to trimming and J lost 1 base; unmatched junction nucleotides: 12.

This clonotype has only a few counts. Here the CDR3 DNA reads TGTGCCAGCAGTGTTGACCTGACAGGGAAGGGCGAGCAGTACTTC. Encoded protein: CASSVDLTGKGEQYF. The V gene is TRBV6-6, the J gene TRBJ2-7; 7 bases align to TRBD1. This CDR3 has 15 residues. Germline V gives CDR1 MNHNY, CDR2 SVGAGI (reference sequence). J gave up 6 bases and V 5 bases, and 13 bases lay outside the gene matches.